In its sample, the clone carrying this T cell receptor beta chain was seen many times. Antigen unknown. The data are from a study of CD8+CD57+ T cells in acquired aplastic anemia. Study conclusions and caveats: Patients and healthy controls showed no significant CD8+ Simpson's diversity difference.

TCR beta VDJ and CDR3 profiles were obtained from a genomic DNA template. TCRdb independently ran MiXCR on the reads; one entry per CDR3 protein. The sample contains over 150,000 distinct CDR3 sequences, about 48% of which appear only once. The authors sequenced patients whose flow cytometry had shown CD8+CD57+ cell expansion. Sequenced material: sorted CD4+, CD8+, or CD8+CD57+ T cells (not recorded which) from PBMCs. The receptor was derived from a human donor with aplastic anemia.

The CDR3 sequence: CASSPDGMVYEQYF. The CDR3 region has the DNA TGTGCCAGCAGTCCCGACGGTATGGTCTACGAGCAGTACTTC. The chain is built from TRBV12-3 or TRBV12-4 and TRBJ2-7; D unclear. The CDR3 length is 14 residues. V was shortened by 5 bases and J by 3 bases, with 14 bases between the two germline ends.